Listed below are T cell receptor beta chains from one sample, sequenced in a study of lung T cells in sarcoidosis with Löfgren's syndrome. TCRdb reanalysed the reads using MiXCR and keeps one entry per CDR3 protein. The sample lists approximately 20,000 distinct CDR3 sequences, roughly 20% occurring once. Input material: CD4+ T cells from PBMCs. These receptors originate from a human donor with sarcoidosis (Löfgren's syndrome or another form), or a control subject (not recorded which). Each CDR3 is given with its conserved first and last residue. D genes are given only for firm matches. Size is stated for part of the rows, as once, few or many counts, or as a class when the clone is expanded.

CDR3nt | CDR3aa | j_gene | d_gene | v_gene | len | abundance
TGTGCCACCAGTGACCCCGGGGGGGGCAATGAGCAGTTCTTC | CATSDPGGGNEQFF | TRBJ2-1 | TRBD2 | TRBV24-1 | 14 | many
TGCGCCAGCAGCCAGGACAGGACAGGGGGCAGGGATGAGCAGTTCTTC | CASSQDRTGGRDEQFF | TRBJ2-1 | TRBD1 | TRBV4-1 | 16 | many
TGTGCCAGCAGTACTTTACAGGGGCGCACTGAAGCTTTCTTT | CASSTLQGRTEAFF | TRBJ1-1 | TRBD1 | TRBV7-9 | 14 | many
TGTGCCAGCAGTGGGGACACAGACTTCTACGAGCAGTACTTC | CASSGDTDFYEQYF | TRBJ2-7 | . | TRBV12-3/TRBV12-4 | 14 | many
TGTGCCAGCAGCGTAGATTCCCCGGGACTCATGGGGAATGAGCAGTTCTTC | CASSVDSPGLMGNEQFF | TRBJ2-1 | . | TRBV9 | 17 | few
TGTGCCAGCAAACACCCGGGACTAGCGGACAATGAGCAGTTCTTC | CASKHPGLADNEQFF | TRBJ2-1 | TRBD2 | TRBV27 | 15 | many
TGCAGCGTGGACAGAGGGCGCGAGAACACTGAAGCTTTCTTT | CSVDRGRENTEAFF | TRBJ1-1 | . | TRBV29-1 | 14 | once
TGTGTCAGCAGGTTCGCAGGGAATCAGCCCCAGCATTTT | CVSRFAGNQPQHF | TRBJ1-5 | . | TRBV28 | 13 | .
TGCGCCGGCAGTTCCAGACTAGCGGGAAATGGTCTCGGAGAGACCCAGTACTTC | CAGSSRLAGNGLGETQYF | TRBJ2-5 | TRBD2 | TRBV27 | 18 | .
TGTGCCAGCAGCGTAGGTGGCGGGAGCGTAGTAGATGAGCAGTTCTTC | CASSVGGGSVVDEQFF | TRBJ2-1 | TRBD2 | TRBV9 | 16 | many
TGTGCCTGGACTCCCGGACAGTACCCCAATCAGCCCCAGCATTTT | CAWTPGQYPNQPQHF | TRBJ1-5 | . | TRBV30 | 15 | many
TGTGCCAGCAGTTACTTAGGACAGGGCCAAGAGACCCAGTACTTC | CASSYLGQGQETQYF | TRBJ2-5 | TRBD1 | TRBV6-2/TRBV6-3 | 15 | medium-sized
TGTGCCAGCAGTTACTCATACGGAATGAACACTGAAGCTTCCTTT | CASSYSYGMNTEASF | TRBJ1-1 | . | TRBV6-6 | 15 | .
TGTGCCAGCAGTCAGGGGAGTGATCCTCTCACCGGGGAGCTGTTTTTT | CASSQGSDPLTGELFF | TRBJ2-2 | . | TRBV6-1 | 16 | medium-sized
TGTGCCAGCAGCCAAAGAGCTAGCGGGGGGTTCCAAGAGACCCAGTACTTC | CASSQRASGGFQETQYF | TRBJ2-5 | TRBD2 | TRBV3-1 | 17 | few
TGCGCCAGCAGCCACACTACAGGGGGCGGCGATACGCAGTACTTT | CASSHTTGGGDTQYF | TRBJ2-3 | TRBD1 | TRBV4-1 | 15 | .
TGCAGTGTTTTTCAGAGCAACACTGAAGCTTTCTTT | CSVFQSNTEAFF | TRBJ1-1 | . | TRBV20-1 | 12 | medium-sized
TGCAGCGTTAAAGGTCAGGGCCCCTACGAGCAGTACTTC | CSVKGQGPYEQYF | TRBJ2-7 | . | TRBV29-1 | 13 | few
TGCGCCAGCAGCTATGACAGGATGAACACTGAAGCTTTCTTT | CASSYDRMNTEAFF | TRBJ1-1 | . | TRBV5-1 | 14 | .
TGTGCCAGCAGTTTATTTGGGGATTCACCCCTCCACTTT | CASSLFGDSPLHF | TRBJ1-6 | . | TRBV27 | 13 | medium-sized
TGTGCCAGCAGCTACCGGGGACAGTCTAGCAATGAGCAGTTCTTC | CASSYRGQSSNEQFF | TRBJ2-1 | TRBD1 | TRBV6-9 | 15 | .
TGTGCCAGCAGTTTACAGGGGGCGCGGTTAAATGAGCAGTTCTTC | CASSLQGARLNEQFF | TRBJ2-1 | TRBD1 | TRBV12-3/TRBV12-4 | 15 | few
TGCAGTGCTAGATCGGCTAGCGGGGGGCCGGGTGAGACCCAGTACTTC | CSARSASGGPGETQYF | TRBJ2-5 | TRBD2 | TRBV20-1 | 16 | medium-sized
TGTGCCAGCAGTGAATCGGGCAGGGAGGACGAGCAGTACTTC | CASSESGREDEQYF | TRBJ2-7 | . | TRBV25-1 | 14 | many
TGCAGCGTCGACAGGGGGATGGGGACAGATACGCAGTATTTT | CSVDRGMGTDTQYF | TRBJ2-3 | TRBD1 | TRBV29-1 | 14 | .
TGTGCCAGCAGCCCCGCCCGGGACCAGGAGCAGTTCTTC | CASSPARDQEQFF | TRBJ2-1 | . | TRBV12-3/TRBV12-4 | 13 | many
TGTGCCAGCTCCCCCCTTAGTACTAGCGGGAACACCTACAATGAGCAGTTCTTC | CASSPLSTSGNTYNEQFF | TRBJ2-1 | TRBD2 | TRBV18 | 18 | .
TGTGCCAGCAGCGGAAGATCAGGGGGCGCTTCAGGTTCACCCCCCCACTTT | CASSGRSGGASGSPPHF | TRBJ1-6 | TRBD1 | TRBV7-9 | 17 | few
TGTGCCAGCAGCCCTCGACAGGGAGGAATATATGGCTACACCTTC | CASSPRQGGIYGYTF | TRBJ1-2 | TRBD1 | TRBV7-2 | 15 | many
TGTGCCAGCAAACGGGCGGCTGAAGCTTTCTTT | CASKRAAEAFF | TRBJ1-1 | . | TRBV12-3/TRBV12-4 | 11 | many
TGTGCCAGCAGTGCAGGGTTTATGCGAAATGAGCAGTTCTTC | CASSAGFMRNEQFF | TRBJ2-1 | . | TRBV2 | 14 | many
TGCGCCAGCAGCGCCTCGACAGCCTCCTACGAGCAGTACTTC | CASSASTASYEQYF | TRBJ2-7 | . | TRBV5-1 | 14 | many
TGTGCCAGCAGCCAAGAAGGAGCGGGGGGCCCCCTCTACGAGCAGTACTTC | CASSQEGAGGPLYEQYF | TRBJ2-7 | TRBD2 | TRBV3-1 | 17 | many
TGCAGTGCTAGACCGGCGGGACAAAGCACAGATACGCAGTATTTT | CSARPAGQSTDTQYF | TRBJ2-3 | . | TRBV20-1 | 15 | many
TGCAGCGTTGACCAGGGACGCGACAATGAGCAGTTCTTC | CSVDQGRDNEQFF | TRBJ2-1 | . | TRBV29-1 | 13 | many
TGCGCCAGCAGCCCACCGGGACAGGGGCCCACCGAGCAGTACTTC | CASSPPGQGPTEQYF | TRBJ2-7 | TRBD1 | TRBV5-1 | 15 | many
TGTGCCAGCAGGCGAGGGGGGAACACTGAAGCTTTCTTT | CASRRGGNTEAFF | TRBJ1-1 | . | TRBV3-1 | 13 | many
TGTGCCAGCAGTTTGAAAGGCTACGAGCAGTACTTC | CASSLKGYEQYF | TRBJ2-7 | . | TRBV12-3/TRBV12-4 | 12 | many
TGTGCCAGCAGTAGCTCGACACTGGAGGAGACCCAGTACTTC | CASSSSTLEETQYF | TRBJ2-5 | . | TRBV12-3/TRBV12-4 | 14 | few
TGCGCCAGCAGGCGGACTAGCGGGAGCACAGATGCGCAGTATTTT | CASRRTSGSTDAQYF | TRBJ2-3 | TRBD2 | TRBV27 | 15 | .
TGTGCCAGCAGCTCTGGGGGACTAGCGGGGGCAGATACGCAGTATTTT | CASSSGGLAGADTQYF | TRBJ2-3 | TRBD2 | TRBV7-2 | 16 | medium-sized
TGTGCCAGCGGTTACCAGGGGGCTGGCTACATCTTC | CASGYQGAGYIF | TRBJ1-2 | TRBD1 | TRBV6-2/TRBV6-3 | 12 | .